These 10 T cell receptor beta chains originate from one sample sequenced in a study of early T cells in non-severe SARS-CoV-2 infection. MiXCR, applied by TCRdb to the 5' RACE reads, yields one record per CDR3 protein. The sample gives approximately 45,000 distinct CDR3 sequences, about a tenth of which show up once; about 9.6% is in the top ten. Sequencing was carried out using whole blood. The receptors were sampled from an adult who was a healthcare worker with PCR-confirmed SARS-CoV-2 infection or an uninfected control (not recorded which).

The chain joins TRBV7-2 to TRBJ1-2; D might be TRBD1 (5 bases). V lost 5 bases, J lost 3 bases, and 16 bases lay in between. CDR3 length: 15 residues. Germline loops: CDR1 SGHTA, CDR2 FQGNSA. CDR3 sequence: CASSPTLGGDYGYTF. As DNA, the CDR3 is TGTGCCAGCAGCCCCACGCTGGGGGGAGACTATGGCTACACCTTC.

V usage is TRBV2 and J usage is TRBJ2-7, with 9 positions matching TRBD2. Germline V gene data show CDR1 as SNHLY and CDR2 as FYNNEI. J gave up 5 bases and V 6 bases, and 8 bases lay outside the gene matches. There are 14 residues in the CDR3. The chain's CDR3 is CASRPGLASNEQYF. CDR3 nucleotides: TGTGCCAGCAGGCCGGGACTAGCAAGCAACGAGCAGTACTTC.

The rearrangement links TRBV4-2 to TRBJ2-3, with no clear D. CDR1 LGHNA and CDR2 YNFKEQ come from the germline V gene. CDR3 length: 12 residues. Deletions cut 4 bases from V and 5 bases from J, with 7 bases between. CDR3 amino acids: CASSRDRDTQYF. DNA for the CDR3: TGTGCCAGCAGCCGCGATCGAGATACGCAGTATTTT.

The table lists this clonotype with a few counts. The gene calls are TRBV7-2 and TRBJ1-1; D uncertain. This CDR3 comprises 15 residues. CDR1 and CDR2 (germline): SGHTA, FQGNSA. Trimming left V 1 base short and J 6 bases short, with 15 bases between. CDR3 amino acids: CASSLGDSRVAEAFF. The DNA for the CDR3 is TGTGCCAGCAGCTTAGGCGACTCCCGTGTAGCTGAAGCTTTCTTT.

This clonotype was recorded a few times. The chain recombines TRBV6-5 with TRBJ1-2, with D uncertain. The germline V gene encodes CDR1 MNHEY and CDR2 SVGAGI. V shed 0 bases and J shed 1 base, with 15 bases lying between them. This CDR3 spans 17 amino acids. The CDR3 is CASSYSKTRGLNYGYTF. The CDR3 coding sequence is TGTGCCAGCAGTTACTCGAAGACCCGAGGACTTAACTATGGCTACACCTTC.

There are a few counts of this clonotype. The chain recombines TRBV7-3 with TRBJ2-7; 7 nucleotides align to TRBD1. The germline CDR1 and CDR2 sequences are SGHTA and FQGTGA. This CDR3 spans 13 amino acids. With 5 bases clipped from V and 2 bases from J, the junction kept 3 bases outside the gene matches. For the CDR3, the DNA is TGTGCCAGCAGCGCCGGGACAGCCTACGAGCAGTACTTC. Protein product: CASSAGTAYEQYF.

In its sample, this clonotype was seen a few times. The chain links TRBV3-1 to TRBJ1-1; D not certain. V was pared by 1 base and J by 10 bases, with 13 bases between. The germline CDR1 and CDR2 sequences are LGHDT and YNNKEL (reference sequence). There are 13 residues in the CDR3. The CDR3 sequence is CASSQGALAVAFF. The CDR3 DNA reads TGTGCCAGCAGCCAAGGGGCCTTGGCGGTAGCTTTCTTT.

This clonotype was observed at least ten times. The rearrangement uses TRBV10-1 and TRBJ1-5, with 7 bases aligning to TRBD1. The CDR3 has 14 amino acids. The germline V gene encodes CDR1 WNHNN and CDR2 SYGVQD (reference sequence). With 2 bases clipped from V and 6 bases from J, the junction kept 4 bases outside the gene matches. CDR3 sequence: CASSETGASQPQHF. CDR3 DNA: TGCGCCAGCAGTGAGACAGGGGCATCTCAGCCCCAGCATTTT.

This clonotype was found many times. The J gene is TRBJ1-1, the V gene TRBV11-2; unclear D gene. This CDR3 region has 15 residues. The ends were cut back, 1 base at V and 0 bases at J, with 9 bases in the middle. Per germline, CDR1 SGHAT and CDR2 FQNNGV. The DNA for the CDR3 is TGTGCCAGCAGCTTAGGGTCCTTACTGAACACTGAAGCTTTCTTT. Its protein product is CASSLGSLLNTEAFF.

This rearrangement joins TRBV6-5 to TRBJ2-6; D not resolved. The ends were cut back, 2 bases at V and 0 bases at J, with 5 bases in the middle. The CDR3 is 15 amino acids. The germline V gene encodes CDR1 MNHEY and CDR2 SVGAGI. The CDR3 nucleotides are TGTGCCAGCAGTTACGGTGGCTCTGGGGCCAACGTCCTGACTTTC. Amino acid sequence: CASSYGGSGANVLTF.